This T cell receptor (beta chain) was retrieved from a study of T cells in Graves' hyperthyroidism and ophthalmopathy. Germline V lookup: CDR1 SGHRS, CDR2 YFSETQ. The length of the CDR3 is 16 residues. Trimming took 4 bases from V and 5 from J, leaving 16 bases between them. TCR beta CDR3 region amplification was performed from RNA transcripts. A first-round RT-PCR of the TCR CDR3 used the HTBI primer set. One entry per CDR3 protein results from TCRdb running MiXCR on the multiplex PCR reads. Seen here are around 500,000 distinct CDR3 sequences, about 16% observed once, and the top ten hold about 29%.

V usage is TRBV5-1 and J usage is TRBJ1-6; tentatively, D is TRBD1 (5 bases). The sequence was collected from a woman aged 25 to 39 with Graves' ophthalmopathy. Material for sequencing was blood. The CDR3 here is CASSPGWGNNNSPLHF. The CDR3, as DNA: TGCGCCAGCAGCCCCGGTTGGGGGAACAATAATTCACCCCTCCACTTT.